This is a list of T cell receptor beta chains from one sample in a study of shared clonotypes between healthy human individuals. Some clones are missing from TCRdb's copy, which holds only in-frame ones; the method was immunoSEQ multiplex PCR. The sample yields about 1.5 million clones, approximately 98% seen once. Sequencing used naive CD4+ T cells sorted from blood. Receptor source: a man younger than 40 in good health. Both conserved end residues are part of each CDR3. D genes are given only for firm matches. Some rows have no size entry. The others give once, few or many, or a class for an expanded clone.

clone_size j_call v_call d_call cdr3_nt cdr3_aa
- TRBJ1-2 TRBV18 - TGTGCCAGCTCACCTTCGGCAGATCTCCAGGGCTACACCTTC CASSPSADLQGYTF
- TRBJ1-2 TRBV18 TRBD1 TGTGCCAGCTTCATCGACAGGGATGGCTACACCTTC CASFIDRDGYTF
- TRBJ2-2 TRBV6-6 TRBD1 TGTGCCAGCAGTCAGGACAGGGGGCAGAGCACCGGGGAGCTGTTTTTT CASSQDRGQSTGELFF
- TRBJ2-2 TRBV5-6 - TGTGCCAGCAGCTTCCGGGCGGATGGCACCGGGGAGCTGTTTTTT CASSFRADGTGELFF
once TRBJ2-1 TRBV6-6 - TGTGCCAGCAGTTACTCGGGTTTAGCTGAGCAGTTCTTC CASSYSGLAEQFF
few TRBJ1-5 TRBV7-9 - TGTGCCAGCAGCTTATTCGAGGGGCCGGGCAATCAGCCCCAGCATTTT CASSLFEGPGNQPQHF
- TRBJ2-7 TRBV29-1 TRBD2 TGCAGCGTTGAGACTAGCGGGAACGAGCAGTACTTC CSVETSGNEQYF
- TRBJ2-7 TRBV19 - TGTGCCAGTAGTATAGCCGCGGGACGGTTAGTGCCCCACGAGCAGTACTTC CASSIAAGRLVPHEQYF
- TRBJ2-4 TRBV19 - TGTGCCAGTAGTCCGGGCATGGCCAAAAACATTCAGTACTTC CASSPGMAKNIQYF
- TRBJ2-1 TRBV6-4 - TGTGCCAGCAGTGCTACAGGGTTCGGGCCCTACAATGAGCAGTTCTTC CASSATGFGPYNEQFF
- TRBJ2-1 TRBV18 - TGTGCCAGCTCACCACCGACAGCGGGTACCTACAATGAGCAGTTCTTC CASSPPTAGTYNEQFF
- TRBJ2-2 TRBV10-3 - TGTGCCATCAGTGACAGGGTTTCCGGGGAGCTGTTTTTT CAISDRVSGELFF
- TRBJ2-3 TRBV5-1 - TGCGCCAGCAGCTTGGGTTCACGGAGGAGCACAGATACGCAGTATTTT CASSLGSRRSTDTQYF
- TRBJ2-3 TRBV27 - TGTGCCAGCGGCCCCCGAGGGAAAAGCACAGATACGCAGTATTTT CASGPRGKSTDTQYF
- TRBJ1-5 TRBV6-1 - TGTGCCAGCAGAGGTCCAGGATCGGGCCCCCAGCATTTT CASRGPGSGPQHF
- TRBJ1-5 TRBV6-6 TRBD1 TGTGCCAGCACCCTGACAGGGGTTCAGCCCCAGCATTTT CASTLTGVQPQHF
- TRBJ2-2 TRBV11-2 TRBD2 TGTGCCAGCAGCCCGCGGACTAGCGGGAGTGTCATCACCGGGGAGCTGTTTTTT CASSPRTSGSVITGELFF
- TRBJ2-7 TRBV5-5 TRBD1 TGTGCCAGCCAGCGACAGGGATTCTACGACGAGCAGTACTTC CASQRQGFYDEQYF
- TRBJ2-2 TRBV7-8 TRBD2 TGTGCCAGCAGCTTACAGGGGGCGCATGGGACTAGCGGGACCGGGGAGCTGTTTTTT CASSLQGAHGTSGTGELFF
- TRBJ2-3 TRBV29-1 - TGCAGCGTTGTTCGGGATTCGTGGATCGGTACGCAGTATTTT CSVVRDSWIGTQYF
- TRBJ1-5 TRBV7-9 - TGTGCCAGCAGTGTTAGTCCCCAGCATTTT CASSVSPQHF
- TRBJ2-1 TRBV5-1 TRBD2 TGCGCCAGCAGCTTGGCGCCGGGAGGATTGGGTGAGCAGTTCTTC CASSLAPGGLGEQFF
- TRBJ2-7 TRBV25-1 - TGTGCCAGCAGTGACAACCACGGGACACCCTACGAGCAGTACTTC CASSDNHGTPYEQYF
- TRBJ2-1 TRBV27 TRBD2 TGTGCCAGCAGCTATGGCCCAGCGGGAGAGATAGAGTTCTTC CASSYGPAGEIEFF
- TRBJ2-2 TRBV7-9 - TGTGCCAGCTCCGGGGAGCTGTTTTTT CASSGELFF
- TRBJ2-7 TRBV28 - TGTGCCAGCAGGATCGGACTCCCCTTCTACGAGCAGTACTTC CASRIGLPFYEQYF
- TRBJ2-1 TRBV30 - TGTGCCTGGAGTGGGGCTTCCAGGGCCTACAATGAGCAGTTCTTC CAWSGASRAYNEQFF
- TRBJ2-7 TRBV5-1 TRBD1 TGCGCCAGCAGCCTTACTCACAGGGGACGGAGCTCCTACGAGCAGTACTTC CASSLTHRGRSSYEQYF
- TRBJ1-1 TRBV14 TRBD1 TGTGCCAGCAGCGGTCGACAGGGGGAAACTTCGAACACTGAAGCTTTCTTT CASSGRQGETSNTEAFF
- TRBJ1-5 TRBV28 TRBD1 TGTGCCAGCAGAACCGGACAGGGCGGCAATCAGCCCCAGCATTTT CASRTGQGGNQPQHF
- TRBJ2-1 TRBV18 - TGTGCCAGCTCACCGAGATTGGATGGGTTCCCGGGATTCTTC CASSPRLDGFPGFF
- TRBJ2-1 TRBV9 - TGTGCCAGCAGCCTAACGTTAGCGAGAGGGAATGAGCAGTTCTTC CASSLTLARGNEQFF
- TRBJ2-6 TRBV28 - TGTGCCAGCAAATCTCACCAGGGAAACTCTGGGGCCAACGTCCTGACTTTC CASKSHQGNSGANVLTF
- TRBJ2-7 TRBV2 - TGTGCCAGCAGCTTTAGTTTGACGTACGGCCTGCACTTC CASSFSLTYGLHF
once TRBJ2-3 TRBV5-4 TRBD2 TGTGCCAGCAGCTTGGCCCCGGGAGGAGATACGCAGTATTTT CASSLAPGGDTQYF
- TRBJ2-2 TRBV18 - TGTGCCAGCTCACCACCGGGGGGTTTGAACACCGGGGAGCTGTTTTTT CASSPPGGLNTGELFF
- TRBJ2-7 TRBV15 - TGTGCCACCAGCAGGAGGCGAAACTCCTACGAGCAGTACTTC CATSRRRNSYEQYF
- TRBJ2-5 TRBV2 - TGTGCCAGCAGTGGTGACAGCCAAGAGACCCAGTACTTC CASSGDSQETQYF
once TRBJ2-1 TRBV7-2 - TGTGCCAGCAGCTTAGGCGGCGGTTACAATGAGCAGTTCTTC CASSLGGGYNEQFF
- TRBJ2-1 TRBV2 TRBD2 TGTGCCAGCAGCCCTTCGGCGGGAGCTGAGCAGTTCTTC CASSPSAGAEQFF
- TRBJ2-3 TRBV11-2 TRBD2 TGTGCCAGCAGCTTAGGTTCTAGCGGGAGTGTTAGGGCAGATACGCAGTATTTT CASSLGSSGSVRADTQYF
- TRBJ2-7 TRBV10-2 - TGCGCCAGCAGTGAGTCGGGCAGAGGATACGAGCAGTACTTC CASSESGRGYEQYF
- TRBJ2-5 TRBV11-3 - TGTGCCAGCAGCTCCGCCTTAGAAGAGACCCAGTACTTC CASSSALEETQYF
once TRBJ2-5 TRBV7-8 - TGTGCCAGCAGCTTTCTCGACAGGAAGGGGACCCAGTACTTC CASSFLDRKGTQYF
- TRBJ1-1 TRBV19 - TGTGCCAGTAGTCCCCAAACCGGGGGCACTGAAGCTTTCTTT CASSPQTGGTEAFF
- TRBJ2-1 TRBV5-1 - TGCGCCAGCAGCGAGCCCGACTACAATGAGCAGTTCTTC CASSEPDYNEQFF
- TRBJ2-3 TRBV11-2 - TGTGCCAGCAGCTTACATGGGGGCTTCGGAGATACGCAGTATTTT CASSLHGGFGDTQYF
- TRBJ2-3 TRBV9 TRBD2 TGTGCCAGCAGCGGCGGAATGGCGACTAGCGCAGATACGCAGTATTTT CASSGGMATSADTQYF
- TRBJ2-5 TRBV29-1 TRBD1 TGCAGCGTTGGAGGGACAGGGAAAACTCTGGAGACCCAGTACTTC CSVGGTGKTLETQYF
- TRBJ2-5 TRBV28 TRBD2 TGTGCCAGCAGTCGAAGCGGGATTCAAGAGACCCAGTACTTC CASSRSGIQETQYF
- TRBJ2-7 TRBV28 TRBD1 TGTGCCAGCAGCTTGACAGGGCCCTACGAGCAGTACTTC CASSLTGPYEQYF
once TRBJ2-2 TRBV14 - TGTGCCAGCAGCCAAGATCGAGGGACACAAACCGGGGAGCTGTTTTTT CASSQDRGTQTGELFF
- TRBJ2-6 TRBV11-3 - TGTGCCAGCAGCATATTAGCCATCTCACAAAGTCGGGCCAACGTCCTGACTTTC CASSILAISQSRANVLTF
- TRBJ2-7 TRBV5-4 - TGTGCCAGCAGCTATGTGACAGGTATTTTCAACGAGCAGTACTTC CASSYVTGIFNEQYF